Below, one T cell receptor (beta chain) is given with its context. This entry is derived from a study of CD8+ T cells in alopecia areata. The CDR3 is 12 residues long. Germline loops: CDR1 SQVTM, CDR2 ANQGSEA. V lost 7 bases and J lost 4, with 13 bases in between. Isolated RNA was reverse transcribed into cDNA used as the sequencing template. Assay: immunoSEQ multiplex PCR; the TCRdb copy retains only in-frame clones and omits some. This table holds about 180,000 clones, approximately 59% found once. Source: CD4+ T cells sorted from blood, taken at week 0. This sequence originates from a human donor with alopecia areata. This chain links TRBV29-1 with TRBJ1-2; D might be TRBD1 (5 bases). For the CDR3, the DNA is TGCAGCGCCGCGGGGGGAGGCTATGGCTACACCTTC. Protein: CSAAGGGYGYTF. The full variable domain, rest sourced from reference TRBV29-1 and TRBJ1-2, is SAVISQKPSRDICQRGTSLTIQCQVDSQVTMMFWYRQQPGQSLTLIATANQGSEATYESGFVIDKFPISRPNLTFSTLTVSNMSPEDSSIYLCSAAGGGYGYTFGSGTRLTVV.